This entry lists 32 T cell receptor beta chains sequenced from one sample in a study of cytomegalovirus exposure and HLA in healthy donors. The PCR had 60 Vbeta and 13 Jbeta primers. TCRdb's table, derived via immunoSEQ multiplex PCR, lists solely in-frame clones and lacks some. In the table there are around 220,000 clones, about 83% of which are singletons. The sequenced sample was PBMCs. Receptor source: a man aged 35-49 years in good health and CMV-seronegative.

This sequence joins TRBV27 and TRBJ2-7; TRBD1 aligns across 11 bases. Germline V gene data show CDR1 as MNHEY and CDR2 as SMNVEV (reference sequence). Germline trimming cut 5 bases from V and 3 bases from J; bases unmatched to any gene: 12. The CDR3 is made up of 17 amino acids. The CDR3 sequence: CASSTKITGTGGYEQYF. DNA of the CDR3: TGTGCCAGCAGTACCAAGATCACCGGGACAGGGGGCTACGAGCAGTACTTC.

This sequence joins TRBV5-4 and TRBJ1-2, with D possibly TRBD1 on 5 matching bases. The CDR3 runs 13 residues. In germline, CDR1 is SGHNT, CDR2 YYREEE (reference sequence). Trimming took 1 base from V and 8 from J, leaving 12 bases between them. The CDR3 DNA reads as TGTGCCAGCAGCTTGCAGGGCTCGGGCGGCTACACCTTC. This encodes CASSLQGSGGYTF.

This clone was seen only a few times. The chain employs TRBV5-1 and TRBJ1-2; D is unclear. The CDR3 runs to 14 residues. Germline-derived CDR1 and CDR2 are SGHRS and YFSETQ. The V gene lost 0 bases and the J gene lost 9 bases, with 15 bases spanning the gap. CDR3 in DNA: TGCGCCAGCAGCTTGGAAGCGGGTCGCGGGAGCTACACCTTC. It translates to CASSLEAGRGSYTF.

Only a few counts were recorded for this clone. DNA for the CDR3: TGCGCCAGCAGCTCACCAGGGATCGGTACGCAGTATTTT. It translates to CASSSPGIGTQYF. The V gene is TRBV5-1, the J gene TRBJ2-3, with D tentatively TRBD1 (5 bases). The germline gives CDR1 SGHRS, CDR2 YFSETQ. CDR3 length equals 13 residues. The V end was cut by 3 bases, the J end by 8 bases, with 13 bases between.

The CDR3 region has the DNA TGCAGCGTGACAACCGACAGGTCCTACGAGCAGTACTTC. This gives the protein CSVTTDRSYEQYF. V is TRBV29-1 and J is TRBJ2-7; perhaps TRBD1 as D (6 bases). The CDR3 runs 13 residues. Trimming removed 6 bases at V and 1 base at J, with 13 bases between. Germline loops: CDR1 SQVTM, CDR2 ANQGSEA.

The CDR3 spells CASSQDRIQETQYF. The CDR3 DNA reads as TGCGCCAGCAGCCAAGACAGGATCCAAGAGACCCAGTACTTC. V and J are TRBV4-3 and TRBJ2-5; no clear D. The V gene lost 0 bases and the J gene lost 1 base, with 6 bases spanning the gap. The germline V gene encodes CDR1 LGHNA and CDR2 YSLEER. This CDR3 contains 14 residues.

The table lists this clone with a few counts. J is TRBJ2-7 and V is TRBV4-2; D gene uncertain. The V end was cut by 1 base, the J end by 3 bases, with 4 bases between. The CDR3 runs to 12 residues. Per germline, CDR1 LGHNA and CDR2 YNFKEQ. The CDR3 region has the DNA TGTGCCAGCAGCCAAGTTAACTACGAGCAGTACTTC. Its protein product is CASSQVNYEQYF.

V gene TRBV27 combines with J gene TRBJ2-2; D unclear. Germline-derived CDR1 and CDR2 are MNHEY and SMNVEV (reference sequence). Trimming took off 5 bases at V and 2 bases at J, with 3 bases between the two ends. The CDR3 length is 12 residues. The CDR3 protein is CASSRNTGELFF. As DNA, the CDR3 is TGTGCCAGCAGTCGTAACACCGGGGAGCTGTTTTTT.

CDR3 sequence (DNA): TGTGCCAGCTCACGCCGACAGGGTTCGAGCACCGGGGAGCTGTTTTTT. This codes for CASSRRQGSSTGELFF. The genes are TRBV18 and TRBJ2-2; 7 positions agree with TRBD1. V shed 4 bases and J 4 bases; nucleotides not matched to a gene: 9. CDR3 size: 16 residues. Germline CDR1 and CDR2: KGHSH and LQKENI.

Only a few counts were recorded for this clone. The chain couples TRBV19 to TRBJ1-5; D may be TRBD1 (6 bases). From germline, CDR1 is LNHDA and CDR2 SQIVND (reference sequence). V lost 6 bases, J lost 6 bases, and 9 bases lay in between. This CDR3 region has 12 residues. CDR3 region: CASSPRGQPQHF. The CDR3 nucleotides are TGTGCCAGTAGCCCCAGGGGTCAGCCCCAGCATTTT.

The chain employs TRBV12-5 and TRBJ2-1; 8 nucleotides match TRBD2. The germline V gene encodes CDR1 LGHNT and CDR2 FRNRAP. The CDR3 contains 13 residues. CDR3 sequence: CATGLALYNEQFF. The CDR3 DNA is TGTGCCACTGGACTAGCTCTCTACAATGAGCAGTTCTTC. The full variable domain, completed using reference TRBV12-5 and TRBJ2-1, is DARVTQTPRHKVTEMGQEVTMRCQPILGHNTVFWYRQTMMQGLELLAYFRNRAPLDDSGMPKDRFSAEMPDATLATLKIQPSEPRDSAVYFCATGLALYNEQFFGPGTRLTVL.

This rearrangement joins TRBV11-1 to TRBJ1-1; no reliable D call. Trimming left V 4 bases short and J 3 bases short, with 24 bases between. Germline V gene lookup returns CDR1 SGHAT and CDR2 FQDESV (reference sequence). The CDR3 spans 18 residues. CDR3 amino acids: CASSSQLRGSSGYTEAFF. CDR3 bases: TGTGCCAGCAGCTCCCAACTCCGGGGTAGTTCGGGCTACACTGAAGCTTTCTTT.

V and J are TRBV5-1 and TRBJ2-1; 7 nucleotides agree with TRBD2. CDR1 is SGHRS, CDR2 YFSETQ, per germline. The CDR3 totals 15 residues. V dropped 5 bases and J dropped 0; count of bases not matched to a gene: 5. CDR3 DNA: TGCGCCAGCAGAAAAGCGGGAAGCTCCTACAATGAGCAGTTCTTC. The encoded protein is CASRKAGSSYNEQFF. Filled out from reference TRBV5-1 and TRBJ2-1, the complete variable domain reads KAGVTQTPRYLIKTRGQQVTLSCSPISGHRSVSWYQQTPGQGLQFLFEYFSETQRNKGNFPGRFSGRQFSNSRSEMNVSTLELGDSALYLCASRKAGSSYNEQFFGPGTRLTVL.

The chain links TRBV6-1 to TRBJ1-1, with D unclear. Germline CDR1 MNHNS, CDR2 SASEGT. V lost 6 bases, J lost 0 bases, and 11 bases lay in between. The CDR3 loop spans 14 amino acids. CDR3 sequence: CASRTPALNTEAFF. The CDR3 DNA follows: TGTGCCAGCAGGACACCTGCTTTGAACACTGAAGCTTTCTTT.

J is TRBJ2-5 and V is TRBV11-1; TRBD2 matches 9 bases. Germline CDR1 SGHAT, CDR2 FQDESV (reference sequence). Trimming at V came to 2 bases and at J to 1 base, leaving 5 bases not matched to a gene. This CDR3 has 16 amino acids. The CDR3 region is CASSLNSGGPQETQYF. In DNA, the CDR3 is TGTGCCAGCAGCTTAAACAGCGGGGGGCCCCAAGAGACCCAGTACTTC. The complete variable domain, with remaining parts taken from reference TRBV11-1 and TRBJ2-5, reads EAEVAQSPRYKITEKSQAVAFWCDPISGHATLYWYRQILGQGPELLVQFQDESVVDDSQLPKDRFSAERLKGVDSTLKIQPAELGDSAMYLCASSLNSGGPQETQYFGPGTRLLVL.

This chain uses TRBV5-8 with TRBJ1-4; D is unclear. CDR1 SGHTS and CDR2 YDEGEE come from the germline V gene. Deletions cut 2 bases from V and 12 bases from J, with 32 bases between. This CDR3 has 19 residues. CDR3 in amino acids: CASSFEGLSRRRPKKELFF. In DNA, the CDR3 is TGTGCCAGCAGCTTTGAGGGTCTATCGCGCAGGCGCCCGAAGAAGGAACTGTTTTTT.

The table lists this clone with a few counts. This chain uses TRBV9 with TRBJ2-7; D is possibly TRBD2 (6 bases). Trimming took off 7 bases at V and 8 bases at J, with 28 bases between the two ends. The length of the CDR3 is 16 residues. Looked up from germline, CDR1 is SGDLS and CDR2 is YYNGEE. The CDR3 DNA follows: TGTGCCAGCCCCAGAGGTAAGGCGGGAAGGGCCGTCAAGCAGTACTTC. This encodes CASPRGKAGRAVKQYF.

The rearrangement links TRBV27 to TRBJ2-7; D ambiguous. V shed 4 bases and J shed 3 bases, with 10 bases lying between them. Germline CDR1 is MNHEY and CDR2 is SMNVEV (reference sequence). This CDR3 is built from 13 residues. CDR3 loop: CASSSAVLYEQYF. The DNA of the CDR3 is TGTGCCAGCAGTTCCGCGGTCCTCTACGAGCAGTACTTC.

V usage is TRBV19 and J usage is TRBJ1-1; D ambiguous. The CDR3 is 14 residues long. The V end lost 3 bases, the J end lost 0 bases, and 8 bases lay between the germline ends. CDR1 is LNHDA, CDR2 SQIVND, per germline (reference sequence). CDR3 in DNA: TGTGCCAGTAGTATGTTACAGTTGAACACTGAAGCTTTCTTT. The encoded protein is CASSMLQLNTEAFF.

The chain couples TRBV30 to TRBJ1-5; D ambiguous. CDR1 GTSNPN and CDR2 SVGIG come from the germline V gene (reference sequence). This CDR3 is 13 amino acids long. Trimming stripped 1 base from V and 4 bases from J, with 8 bases between. The DNA for the CDR3 is TGTGCCTGGAGTGCGGGAGATAATCAGCCCCAGCATTTT. Translating it yields CAWSAGDNQPQHF.

This chain uses TRBV6-1 with TRBJ2-7; TRBD2 agrees at 8 bases. The CDR3 extends over 14 amino acids. Trimming removed 7 bases from V and 3 bases from J; junction bases left unmatched: 8. Germline CDR1 is MNHNS and CDR2 is SASEGT. The CDR3 nucleotides read TGTGCCAGCATCGGGACTAGTAGCTTCTACGAGCAGTACTTC. Translation gives CASIGTSSFYEQYF.

This clone showed up just once. V usage is TRBV4-1 and J usage is TRBJ2-5; no firm D call. V lost 0 bases and J 9 bases, leaving 11 bases between the germline ends. The CDR3 has 13 residues. CDR1 is MGHRA and CDR2 is YSYEKL in the germline V gene. CDR3 bases: TGCGCCAGCAGCCAAGACGTGAGCGAGGCCCAGTACTTC. Translation gives CASSQDVSEAQYF.

The table lists this clone with a few counts. The chain employs TRBV4-3 and TRBJ2-5; a possible D gene is TRBD2 (5 bases). This CDR3 has 17 amino acids. Germline CDR1 is LGHNA and CDR2 is YSLEER. Deletions cut 5 bases from V and 0 bases from J, with 19 bases between. The CDR3 nucleotides are TGCGCCAGCAGCAGAATTCGGGGTTCGACTTACCAAGAGACCCAGTACTTC. It encodes CASSRIRGSTYQETQYF.

The J gene is TRBJ2-2, the V gene TRBV7-2, with TRBD2 identical over 9 bases. The CDR3 runs 15 residues. CDR1 SGHTA and CDR2 FQGNSA come from the germline V gene. With V trimmed by 3 bases and J by 1 base, 0 bases remained unmatched. The CDR3 bases are TGTGCCAGCAGCTTTAGCGGGGGGAACACCGGGGAGCTGTTTTTT. This encodes CASSFSGGNTGELFF.

The chain carries TRBV18 and TRBJ1-2; D remains unclear. From germline, CDR1 is KGHSH and CDR2 LQKENI. V was pared by 3 bases and J by 0 bases, with 8 bases between. CDR3 size: 14 residues. The CDR3 sequence is CASSPGSTNYGYTF. CDR3 sequence (DNA): TGTGCCAGCTCACCGGGCAGTACTAACTATGGCTACACCTTC.

In DNA, the CDR3 is TGTGCCACCAGCAGTGTCCAGGGCCCGAACACTGAAGCTTTCTTT. Translating gives CATSSVQGPNTEAFF. This chain connects TRBV15 to TRBJ1-1, with D possibly TRBD1 on 5 matching bases. CDR3 length: 15 amino acids. CDR1 is LNHNV, CDR2 YYDKDF, per germline (reference sequence). The V end lost 3 bases, the J end lost 1 base, and 12 bases lay between the germline ends.

DNA for the CDR3: TGTGCCAGCAGCCTGACACCGGGACAGGGAAAAAACATTCAGTACTTC. Protein sequence: CASSLTPGQGKNIQYF. The chain is built from TRBV6-6 and TRBJ2-4, with TRBD1 identical over 9 bases. The V segment lost 6 bases and the J segment 4 bases; nucleotides outside the gene matches: 10. This CDR3 comprises 16 residues. From germline, CDR1 is MNHNY and CDR2 SVGAGI (reference sequence).

The chain recombines TRBV2 with TRBJ2-2; no reliable D call. The CDR3 totals 11 residues. Germline V gives CDR1 SNHLY, CDR2 FYNNEI. V was shortened by 7 bases and J by 6 bases, with 6 bases between the two germline ends. CDR3 coding DNA: TGTGCCAGCAAAAGAGCCGGGGAGCTGTTTTTT. Encoded protein: CASKRAGELFF.

This clone was seen only a few times. The chain has TRBV6-5 and TRBJ2-7; weak D call: TRBD1 (5 bases). The germline V gene encodes CDR1 MNHEY and CDR2 SVGAGI. Trimming removed 4 bases from V and 1 base from J, with 8 bases in between. This CDR3 contains 13 residues. CDR3 sequence: CASSWGFSYEQYF. The CDR3, as DNA: TGTGCCAGCAGTTGGGGCTTTTCCTACGAGCAGTACTTC.

V usage is TRBV9 and J usage is TRBJ1-2; a possible D gene is TRBD1 (6 bases). V lost 1 base and J 6 bases, leaving 13 bases between the germline ends. The CDR3 runs to 14 residues. CDR1 and CDR2 (germline): SGDLS, YYNGEE. The CDR3 nucleotides read TGTGCCAGCAGCGTACCGGGAGGGGGTCATGGCTACACCTTC. Its translation is CASSVPGGGHGYTF. The variable domain in full, completed from reference TRBV9 and TRBJ1-2, reads DSGVTQTPKHLITATGQRVTLRCSPRSGDLSVYWYQQSLDQGLQFLIQYYNGEERAKGNILERFSAQQFPDLHSELNLSSLELGDSALYFCASSVPGGGHGYTFGSGTRLTVV.

This chain joins TRBV4-1 and TRBJ2-1; weak D call: TRBD1 (5 bases). The germline V and J ends were trimmed by 3 bases and 6 bases, with 18 bases remaining between them. This CDR3 region has 16 residues. Germline values: CDR1 MGHRA, CDR2 YSYEKL. CDR3: CASSHPDTLSSNEQFF. CDR3 nucleotides: TGCGCCAGCAGCCACCCGGACACCTTGTCGTCCAATGAGCAGTTCTTC.

The J gene is TRBJ2-7, the V gene TRBV9; possibly TRBD2 for D (5 bases). V was trimmed by 4 bases and J by 0 bases, leaving 11 bases between them. This CDR3 has 14 amino acids. Germline-derived CDR1 and CDR2 are SGDLS and YYNGEE. CDR3 coding DNA: TGTGCCAGCAGCAACCCGGGGAGCTCCTACGAGCAGTACTTC. It is translated as CASSNPGSSYEQYF.